The 26 T cell receptor beta chains below were found in one sample sequenced in a study of Tregs in tolerant kidney transplant recipients. Generated by immunoSEQ multiplex PCR, the TCRdb table keeps only in-frame clones and is missing some. The profile shows 80,000 to 90,000 clones, roughly nine tenths of them singletons. The source material was CD8+ T cells from blood. The receptor source for this set is a human donor in good health.

DNA of the CDR3: TGTGCCAGCAGCGTAGGAAGAGGTAATGAGCAGTTCTTC. Encoded protein: CASSVGRGNEQFF. J is TRBJ2-1 and V is TRBV9; D is uncertain. In germline, CDR1 is SGDLS, CDR2 YYNGEE. CDR3 size: 13 residues. V was shortened by 0 bases and J by 7 bases, with 8 bases between the two germline ends. Based on the CDR3 plus reference TRBV9 and TRBJ2-1, the full variable domain is DSGVTQTPKHLITATGQRVTLRCSPRSGDLSVYWYQQSLDQGLQFLIQYYNGEERAKGNILERFSAQQFPDLHSELNLSSLELGDSALYFCASSVGRGNEQFFGPGTRLTVL.

This clone was seen more than once but under ten times. The chain uses TRBV27 and TRBJ1-1; 10 nucleotides line up with TRBD1. CDR3 length equals 14 residues. Germline CDR1 is MNHEY and CDR2 is SMNVEV (reference sequence). V lost 4 bases and J lost 5; bases outside the gene matches: 4. CDR3 residues: CASSSTGGRTEAFF. The DNA for the CDR3 is TGTGCCAGCAGTTCGACAGGGGGCAGGACTGAAGCTTTCTTT.

The chain employs TRBV7-9 and TRBJ2-7; TRBD1 matches 8 bases. Germline V gives CDR1 SEHNR, CDR2 FQNEAQ (reference sequence). The CDR3 loop spans 16 amino acids. V lost 4 bases, J lost 3 bases, and 11 bases stayed unmatched. This chain's CDR3 is CASSSATGEKYYEQYF. The CDR3 DNA follows: TGTGCCAGCAGCTCAGCGACAGGGGAAAAATACTACGAGCAGTACTTC.

The CDR3 sequence: CASSRRQVHISYNSPLHF. CDR3 bases: TGTGCCAGCAGCCGACGGCAGGTCCACATCTCCTATAATTCACCCCTCCACTTT. The V call is TRBV11-3, the J call TRBJ1-6; no definite D call. This CDR3 is built from 18 residues. Per the germline V gene, CDR1 is SGHNT and CDR2 is YENEEA. The V end was cut by 5 bases, the J end by 0 bases, with 17 bases between.

The chain has TRBV7-2 and TRBJ2-7, with TRBD2 identical over 9 bases. J was trimmed by 5 bases and V by 2 bases; bases with no gene match: 4. The CDR3 runs to 14 residues. Germline CDR1 is SGHTA and CDR2 is FQGNSA. The CDR3 sequence: CASSLLAGVHEQYF. CDR3 nucleotides: TGTGCCAGCAGCTTATTAGCGGGAGTCCACGAGCAGTACTTC.

The CDR3 bases are TGCGCCAGCAGCCAAAAGGAAGGGCAGGGCCACACTGAAGCTTTCTTT. This gives the protein CASSQKEGQGHTEAFF. The chain recombines TRBV4-1 with TRBJ1-1, with D possibly matching TRBD1 (5 bases). The V end lost 2 bases, the J end lost 3 bases, and 16 bases lay between the germline ends. The CDR3 consists of 16 residues. The germline gives CDR1 MGHRA, CDR2 YSYEKL.

The CDR3 bases are TGCAGCGTTGAAGAGCACGTCTCTGGGGCCAACGTCCTGACTTTC. Translating gives CSVEEHVSGANVLTF. V usage is TRBV29-1 and J usage is TRBJ2-6; D is uncertain. The V end was cut by 0 bases, the J end by 0 bases, with 6 bases between. The CDR3 contains 15 residues. CDR1 SQVTM and CDR2 ANQGSEA come from the germline V gene.

The genes are TRBV27 and TRBJ2-2, with 7 bases matching TRBD1. The germline V gene has CDR1 MNHEY and CDR2 SMNVEV (reference sequence). The CDR3 runs 14 residues. The V gene end was trimmed by 2 bases and the J gene end by 6 bases; junction bases not matched to a gene: 3. The CDR3 region is CASSLAQGAGELFF. DNA of the CDR3: TGTGCCAGCAGTTTAGCCCAGGGGGCCGGGGAGCTGTTTTTT.

The V and J genes are TRBV5-4 and TRBJ1-2; D possibly corresponds to TRBD1 (5 bases). This CDR3 is 14 amino acids long. Looked up from germline, CDR1 is SGHNT and CDR2 is YYREEE (reference sequence). V lost 3 bases to trimming and J lost 0 bases, with 9 bases between them. Here the CDR3 reads CASSWGPSNYGYTF. CDR3 nucleotide sequence: TGTGCCAGCAGCTGGGGCCCGTCTAACTATGGCTACACCTTC.

This clone was detected once. This chain links TRBV19 with TRBJ2-7, with a possible D match to TRBD1 (6 bases). CDR1 LNHDA and CDR2 SQIVND come from the germline V gene (reference sequence). This CDR3 region has 17 residues. V lost 3 bases to trimming and J lost 2 bases, with 20 bases between them. The CDR3 nucleotides are TGTGCCAGTAGTATCAATCTCCAGGGGTTGGGGGCCTACGAGCAGTACTTC. Its translation: CASSINLQGLGAYEQYF.

V usage is TRBV2 and J usage is TRBJ2-1; TRBD2 matches 11 bases. CDR1 and CDR2 from the germline V gene are SNHLY and FYNNEI. The CDR3 contains 16 residues. V shed 5 bases and J 2 bases; nucleotides not matched to a gene: 5. CDR3 DNA sequence: TGTGCCAGCAGTTGGCTAGCGGGAGGCACCTACAATGAGCAGTTCTTC. Protein sequence: CASSWLAGGTYNEQFF.

The V gene is TRBV12-5, the J gene TRBJ2-7; D may be TRBD1 or TRBD2 (5 bases each). This CDR3 region has 18 residues. Deletions cut 3 bases from V and 5 bases from J, with 26 bases between. Germline CDR1 and CDR2: LGHNT and FRNRAP. The CDR3 DNA follows: TGTGCTAGTGGTTTTTCCATTGGGGGTTTGGAATTTGGAAACGAGCAGTACTTC. This gives the protein CASGFSIGGLEFGNEQYF.

V and J are TRBV4-2 and TRBJ1-2; D perhaps matches TRBD1 (5 bases). CDR1 and CDR2 from the germline V gene are LGHNA and YNFKEQ. Trimming cost V 1 base and J 7 bases, with 16 bases left between them. The CDR3 spans 15 residues. CDR3 bases: TGTGCCAGCAGCCAAGTTGGGCAGGGCCGGGGTGGCTACACCTTC. Its protein product is CASSQVGQGRGGYTF.

The chain carries TRBV6-5 and TRBJ1-4; 10 bases are shared with TRBD1. The germline V gene has CDR1 MNHEY and CDR2 SVGAGI. V shed 2 bases and J 7 bases; nucleotides not matched to a gene: 1. This CDR3 has 14 amino acids. The CDR3 bases are TGTGCCAGCAGTTACGGGACAGGGGCTGAAAAACTGTTTTTT. Translated: CASSYGTGAEKLFF.

This clone was picked up a small number of times. The genes are TRBV5-6 and TRBJ1-5; a possible D gene is TRBD1 (6 bases). The CDR3 runs to 13 residues. The V and J ends lost 2 bases and 6 bases respectively, with 9 bases between them. CDR1 and CDR2 (germline): SGHDT, YYEEEE. The chain's CDR3 is CASSLQGSQPQHF. CDR3 coding DNA: TGTGCCAGCAGCTTACAGGGAAGTCAGCCCCAGCATTTT. The full variable domain, with the rest looked up from reference TRBV5-6 and TRBJ1-5, is DAGVTQSPTHLIKTRGQQVTLRCSPKSGHDTVSWYQQALGQGPQFIFQYYEEEERQRGNFPDRFSGHQFPNYSSELNVNALLLGDSALYLCASSLQGSQPQHFGDGTRLSIL.

V and J are TRBV4-1 and TRBJ2-1; D is ambiguous. Deletions cut 0 bases from V and 2 bases from J, with 14 bases between. Germline values: CDR1 MGHRA, CDR2 YSYEKL. The CDR3 sequence is 17 residues long. CDR3 loop: CASSQDGLTDPYNEQFF. Written as DNA, the CDR3 is TGCGCCAGCAGCCAAGACGGCCTAACGGACCCCTACAATGAGCAGTTCTTC.

The chain employs TRBV5-4 and TRBJ1-1, with D possibly matching TRBD1 (6 bases). Germline V lookup: CDR1 SGHNT, CDR2 YYREEE (reference sequence). The V gene lost 7 bases and the J gene lost 4 bases, with 11 bases spanning the gap. The CDR3 has 12 amino acids. CDR3 region: CASQGKGTEAFF. The CDR3 DNA reads as TGTGCCAGCCAGGGGAAGGGCACTGAAGCTTTCTTT.

The chain is built from TRBV19 and TRBJ2-2; 7 nucleotides align to TRBD1. The CDR3 sequence is 14 residues long. The V gene's germline CDR1 is LNHDA and CDR2 SQIVND (reference sequence). Trimming at V came to 5 bases and at J to 6 bases, leaving 6 bases not matched to a gene. CDR3 sequence: CASSPWTGPGELFF. The DNA of the CDR3 is TGTGCCAGTAGTCCGTGGACAGGTCCCGGGGAGCTGTTTTTT.

The V call is TRBV27, the J call TRBJ2-5; TRBD2 matches at 13 bases. V gave up 8 bases and J gave up 5 bases; unmatched junction bases: 2. This CDR3 comprises 13 residues. Germline loops: CDR1 MNHEY, CDR2 SMNVEV (reference sequence). The CDR3 here is CASAGLAGETQYF. CDR3 bases: TGTGCCAGCGCGGGACTAGCGGGGGAGACCCAGTACTTC.

The chain joins TRBV19 to TRBJ1-1; 10 nucleotides align to TRBD1. Germline CDR1 is LNHDA and CDR2 is SQIVND (reference sequence). Germline trimming cut 11 bases from V and 1 base from J; bases unmatched to any gene: 7. This CDR3 has 14 amino acids. CDR3 DNA sequence: TGTGCCTCGGAGGACAGGGGGGCGAACACTGAAGCTTTCTTT. This encodes CASEDRGANTEAFF. The complete variable domain, with remaining parts taken from reference TRBV19 and TRBJ1-1, reads DGGITQSPKYLFRKEGQNVTLSCEQNLNHDAMYWYRQDPGQGLRLIYYSQIVNDFQKGDIAEGYSVSREKKESFPLTVTSAQKNPTAFYLCASEDRGANTEAFFGQGTRLTVV.

The rearrangement links TRBV9 to TRBJ2-1; tentative D call: TRBD2 (5 bases). The CDR3 consists of 14 residues. Trimming took off 3 bases at V and 2 bases at J, with 9 bases between the two ends. The germline V gene encodes CDR1 SGDLS and CDR2 YYNGEE. In nucleotides, the CDR3 is TGTGCCAGCAGCGAAGGAGGTACCTACAATGAGCAGTTCTTC. Translating gives CASSEGGTYNEQFF.

This clone turned up a few times. The chain links TRBV10-3 to TRBJ2-1, with 7 bases fitting TRBD2. Germline CDR1 is ENHRY and CDR2 is SYGVKD. The CDR3 runs to 17 residues. The V gene end was trimmed by 0 bases and the J gene end by 5 bases; junction bases not matched to a gene: 10. CDR3: CAISESTASGDNNEQFF. The CDR3 DNA follows: TGTGCCATCAGTGAGTCGACGGCTAGCGGTGATAACAATGAGCAGTTCTTC.

This chain connects TRBV7-9 to TRBJ2-2, with D hard to call. The germline V gene has CDR1 SEHNR and CDR2 FQNEAQ (reference sequence). Trimming removed 1 base from V and 4 bases from J, with 10 bases in between. This CDR3 has 15 residues. CDR3 bases: TGTGCCAGCAGCTTAGTGGTCAGTGGCACCGGGGAGCTGTTTTTT. Amino acids: CASSLVVSGTGELFF.

V and J are TRBV5-4 and TRBJ2-4, with TRBD2 identical over 7 bases. The junction had 15 bases not matched to a gene; V was cut back by 4 bases and J by 8 bases. The CDR3 consists of 16 residues. Germline CDR1 is SGHNT and CDR2 is YYREEE (reference sequence). This CDR3 reads CASSRADDPRGYIQYF. The DNA for the CDR3 is TGTGCCAGCAGCCGGGCGGATGATCCGCGGGGGTACATTCAGTACTTC.

In this sample, this clone turned up once. In DNA, the CDR3 is TGTGCCACCAGCAGCACTGGGACTAGCGGGAGCTGGTATGAGCAGTTCTTC. Encoded protein: CATSSTGTSGSWYEQFF. The chain couples TRBV15 to TRBJ2-1, with 14 bases that match TRBD2. This CDR3 is 17 amino acids long. Germline V CDR1 and CDR2: LNHNV, YYDKDF (reference sequence). After removal of 3 bases from V and 8 bases from J, the junction contained 9 bases not matched to a gene.

The rearrangement links TRBV12-5 to TRBJ1-2; TRBD1 matches 12 bases. Germline assignment: CDR1 LGHNT and CDR2 FRNRAP. The CDR3 runs to 19 residues. V shed 3 bases and J 4 bases; nucleotides not matched to a gene: 15. CDR3 nucleotide sequence: TGTGCTAGTGGTTTCGATTCCGGGACAGGGGGCGTCCTTCTCTATGGCTACACCTTC. It codes for CASGFDSGTGGVLLYGYTF.